The T cell receptor (beta chain) under discussion was sequenced for a study of T cells in Graves' hyperthyroidism and ophthalmopathy. Comments on this clonotype: Just one base apart from a much larger clone, this may be a read error.

Trimming stripped 3 bases from V and 3 bases from J, with 14 bases between. Germline V CDR1 and CDR2: MNHEY, SMNVEV (reference sequence). This CDR3 comprises 15 residues. The CDR3 regions of TCR beta were amplified from RNA transcripts. A first-round RT-PCR of the TCR CDR3 used the HTBI primer set. TCRdb itself ran the multiplex PCR reads through MiXCR, one entry per CDR3 protein. The data hold 550,000 to 600,000 distinct CDR3 sequences, with around 14% observed a single time. The sequence was obtained from a woman younger than 30 with Graves' ophthalmopathy. This chain joins TRBV27 and TRBJ1-1, with D tentatively TRBD1 (6 bases). The sequencing sample was made of blood. In nucleotides, the CDR3 is TGTGCCAGCAGTTTTAAGGGGGGGCCCCACACTGAAGCTTTCTTT. It translates to CASSFKGGPHTEAFF.